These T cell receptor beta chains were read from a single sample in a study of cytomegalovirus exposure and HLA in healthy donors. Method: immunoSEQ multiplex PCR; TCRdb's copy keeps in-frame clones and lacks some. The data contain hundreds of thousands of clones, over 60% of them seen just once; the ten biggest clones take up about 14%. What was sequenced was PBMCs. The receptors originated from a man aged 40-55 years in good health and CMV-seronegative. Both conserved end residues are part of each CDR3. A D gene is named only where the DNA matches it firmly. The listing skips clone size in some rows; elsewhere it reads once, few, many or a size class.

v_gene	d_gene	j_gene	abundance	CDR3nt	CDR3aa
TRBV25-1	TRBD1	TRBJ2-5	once	TGTGCCAGCAGAACCCCTTCCGGGACAGGGGATGGCGAGACCCAGTACTTC	CASRTPSGTGDGETQYF
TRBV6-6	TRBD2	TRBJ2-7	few	TGTGCCAGCAGTCTTAGCGGGAACTACGAGCAGTACTTC	CASSLSGNYEQYF
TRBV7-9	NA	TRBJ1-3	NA	TGTGCCAGCAGCTCAAGCCCCCCTGGAAACACCATATATTTT	CASSSSPPGNTIYF
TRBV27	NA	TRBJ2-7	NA	TGTGCCAGCAGTTTATCTGCCGGGATCGGCTACGAGCAGTACTTC	CASSLSAGIGYEQYF
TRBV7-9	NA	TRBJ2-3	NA	TGTGCCAGCAACCAACAGCAAACTCGGACAGATACGCAGTATTTT	CASNQQQTRTDTQYF
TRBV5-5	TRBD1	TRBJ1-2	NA	TGTGCCAGCAGCTGGGACAGCTTATATGGCTACACCTTC	CASSWDSLYGYTF
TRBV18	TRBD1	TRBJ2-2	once	TGTGCCAGCTCACCCCCGACAGGGTCGAACACCGGGGAGCTGTTTTTT	CASSPPTGSNTGELFF
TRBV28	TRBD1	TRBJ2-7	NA	TGTGCCAGCAGATCCACCGGGACAGGGACTTCCTACGAGCAGTACTTC	CASRSTGTGTSYEQYF
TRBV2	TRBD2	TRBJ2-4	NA	TGTGCCAGCAGGGCCAGAACGGGACTAGCGGGAGGGGGGGCCAAAAACATTCAGTACTTC	CASRARTGLAGGGAKNIQYF
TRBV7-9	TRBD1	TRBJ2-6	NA	TGTGCCAGCAGCTTATATCCAGGACAGGGGGCAACTGGGGCCAACGTCCTGACTTTC	CASSLYPGQGATGANVLTF
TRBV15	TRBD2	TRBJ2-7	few	TGTGCCACCAGCACGACTAGCGGGCCAACCTACGAGCAGTACTTC	CATSTTSGPTYEQYF
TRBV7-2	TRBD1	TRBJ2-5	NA	TGTGCCAGCAGCCCCCGGACAGGAGAGACCCAGTACTTC	CASSPRTGETQYF
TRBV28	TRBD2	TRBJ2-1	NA	TGTGCCAGCAGTCCCTTGACTAGCGGGGGGGGTCTCAATGAGCAGTTCTTC	CASSPLTSGGGLNEQFF
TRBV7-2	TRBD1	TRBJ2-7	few	TGTGCCACGGGGACAGGGCGAGGGAACTACGAGCAGTACTTC	CATGTGRGNYEQYF
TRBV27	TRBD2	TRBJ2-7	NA	TGTGCCAGCAGTTCGACTAGCGGGAGTCGAGGCGAGCAGTACTTC	CASSSTSGSRGEQYF
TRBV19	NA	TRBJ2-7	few	TGTGCCAGTAGTGACAGATACTACGAGCAGTACTTC	CASSDRYYEQYF
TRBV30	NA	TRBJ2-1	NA	TGTGCCTGGAGTGTTATCGCGGATGAGCAGTTCTTC	CAWSVIADEQFF
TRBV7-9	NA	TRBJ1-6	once	TGTGCCAGCAGCTTGAGGGAAGTTGGTTCACCCCTCCACTTT	CASSLREVGSPLHF
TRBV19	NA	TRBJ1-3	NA	TGTGCCAGTAGTGTTACAGGGCATTCTGGAAACACCATATATTTT	CASSVTGHSGNTIYF
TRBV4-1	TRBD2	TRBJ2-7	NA	TGCGCCAGCAGCCCTAGCGGGAGCTCCTACGAGCAGTACTTC	CASSPSGSSYEQYF
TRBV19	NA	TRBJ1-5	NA	TGTGCCAGCTGCTGGGCATTTAGCAATCAGCCCCAGCATTTT	CASCWAFSNQPQHF
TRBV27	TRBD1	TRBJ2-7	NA	TGTGCCAGCAGCGTCCGTCGACAGGGAAACTACGAGCAGTACTTC	CASSVRRQGNYEQYF
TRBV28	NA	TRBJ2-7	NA	TGTGCCATAGGGGCGGGGACAGCATTCTCCTACGAGCAGTACTTC	CAIGAGTAFSYEQYF
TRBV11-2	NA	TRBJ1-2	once	TGTGCCAGCACCCAGGGACAAGGGGACTACATCTTC	CASTQGQGDYIF
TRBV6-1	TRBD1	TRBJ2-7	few	TGTGCCAGCGGACAGGGAGGCGAGCAGTACTTC	CASGQGGEQYF
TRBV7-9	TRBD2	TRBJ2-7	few	TGTGCCAGCAGCTTAGGGGTGGGAGGGCCCTACGAGCAGTACTTC	CASSLGVGGPYEQYF
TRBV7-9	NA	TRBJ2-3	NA	TGTTCCAGCAGTCCCCCCTTCGCAGATACGCAGTATTTT	CSSSPPFADTQYF
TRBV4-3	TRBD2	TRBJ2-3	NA	TGCGCCAGCAGCCCTGTTAGCGGGGGAATCACAGATACGCAGTATTTT	CASSPVSGGITDTQYF
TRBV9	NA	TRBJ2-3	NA	TGTGCCAGCAGCGTAGCAGGAGGGGTGATGGCAGATACGCAGTATTTT	CASSVAGGVMADTQYF
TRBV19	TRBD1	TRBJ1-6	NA	TGTGCCAGTACCCTCCAGGGGGGAAAAGAGGATTCACCCCTCCACTTT	CASTLQGGKEDSPLHF
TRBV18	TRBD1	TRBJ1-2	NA	TGTGCCAGCTCACCAAAGGGACAGGAATTCCCTTACACCTTC	CASSPKGQEFPYTF
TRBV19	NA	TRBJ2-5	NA	TGTGCCAGTAAGGGGGTCCTCCAAGAGACCCAGTACTTC	CASKGVLQETQYF
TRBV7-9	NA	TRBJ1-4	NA	TGTGCCAGCAGCTCTAGTTCGGAACTCGAAAAACTGTTTTTT	CASSSSSELEKLFF
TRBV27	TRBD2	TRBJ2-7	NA	TGTGCCAGCAGTTGGACGCCGGGAGGGGGCGAGCAGTACTTC	CASSWTPGGGEQYF
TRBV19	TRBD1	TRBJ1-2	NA	TGTGCCAGTAGACCACCGGGGCAGGGGGCTTCTGGCTACACCTTC	CASRPPGQGASGYTF
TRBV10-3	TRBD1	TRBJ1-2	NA	TGTGCCATCAGTGAGGAGACAGGGGCCTCCTATGGCTACACCTTC	CAISEETGASYGYTF
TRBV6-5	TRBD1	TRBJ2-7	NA	TGTGCCAGCAGTGCAACCGACAGGGAAAAGCAGTACTTC	CASSATDREKQYF
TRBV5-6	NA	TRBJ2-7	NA	TGTGCCAGCAGCTTGAACAGGCTGTCCTACGAGCAGTACTTC	CASSLNRLSYEQYF
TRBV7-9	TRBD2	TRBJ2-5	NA	TGTGCCAGCAGCTTTAACCCGGGACTAGCACAAGAGACCCAGTACTTC	CASSFNPGLAQETQYF
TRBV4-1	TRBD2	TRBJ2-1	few	TGCGCCAGCACCCGAGGGAGGGGAGGAGCGGGGGGGGACTACAATGAGCAGTTCTTC	CASTRGRGGAGGDYNEQFF
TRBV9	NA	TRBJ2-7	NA	TGTGCCAGCAGCCCCCAAGCACACTCGGGCTACGAGCAGTACTTC	CASSPQAHSGYEQYF
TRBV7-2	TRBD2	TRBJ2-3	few	TGTGCCAGCAGCTTAGCTGGTGGTCTAGCGGGGGGGAGTGGGTATTTT	CASSLAGGLAGGSGYF
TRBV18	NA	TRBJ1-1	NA	TGTGCCAGCTCTTTAACCGAGGACACTGAAGCTTTCTTT	CASSLTEDTEAFF
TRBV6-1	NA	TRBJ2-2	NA	TGTGCCAGCGGACCGACAGGGAACACCGGGGAGCTGTTTTTT	CASGPTGNTGELFF
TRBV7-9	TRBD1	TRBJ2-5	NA	TGTGCCAGCAGCTTAAAAGGGGACAGGCATCAAGAGACCCAGTACTTC	CASSLKGDRHQETQYF
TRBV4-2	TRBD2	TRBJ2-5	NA	TGTGCCAGCAGCCAAGTAGGGACTAGCGGGGGAGGGGAGACCCAGTACTTC	CASSQVGTSGGGETQYF
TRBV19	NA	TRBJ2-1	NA	TGTGCCAGTAGTATGGGACTTTTGGCCTACAATGAGCAGTTCTTC	CASSMGLLAYNEQFF
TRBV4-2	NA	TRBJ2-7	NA	TGTGCCAGCAGCCAAGAACAGGGACGACCCTACGAGCAGTACTTC	CASSQEQGRPYEQYF
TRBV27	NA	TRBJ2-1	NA	TGTGCCAGCAGTCCCCTTTCGTTTACAGAGAATGAGCAGTTCTTC	CASSPLSFTENEQFF
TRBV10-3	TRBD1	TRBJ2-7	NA	TGTGCCATCAGTTGGACAGGGGGCTCCTACGAGCAGTACTTC	CAISWTGGSYEQYF
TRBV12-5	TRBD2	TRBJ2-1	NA	TGTGCTAGTGGTTTGGTACAGTTCAGTCTAGCGGGAGGCCTCCCCTACAATGAGCAGTTCTTC	CASGLVQFSLAGGLPYNEQFF
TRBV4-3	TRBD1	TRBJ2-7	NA	TGCGCCAGCAGCCAAGGGACAGGCGACTTCTACGAGCAGTACTTC	CASSQGTGDFYEQYF
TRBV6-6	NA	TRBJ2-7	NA	TGTGCCAGCAGCGACACCTTCTACGAGCAGTATTTC	CASSDTFYEQYF
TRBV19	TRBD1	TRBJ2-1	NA	TGTGCCAGTAGTAGGGCCGCTTTTCGCGGGACAGGAAATGAGCAGTTCTTC	CASSRAAFRGTGNEQFF
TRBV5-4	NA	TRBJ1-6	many	TGTGCCAGCAGCACACAGAATTCACCCCTCCACTTT	CASSTQNSPLHF